In this sample, the clone carrying this TCR beta chain turned up a few times. Its antigen is currently unknown. Germline V gene lookup returns CDR1 DFQATT and CDR2 SNEGSKA (reference sequence). V was cut by 6 bases and J by 0 bases, with 13 bases left in between. CDR3 length equals 14 residues. A second about 7 to 12 cycle PCR used barcoded and J-beta primers. TCRdb independently ran MiXCR on the 5' RACE reads; one entry per CDR3 protein. The repertoire holds some 1,800,000 distinct CDR3 sequences, with about 39% as singletons. Each sample had at least 6 million PBMCs isolated. These data come from a study of blood T cells in healthy people across ages. Study-level results: Whereas aged donors had fewer naive CD4+ cells, long-lived donors had more of them and higher diversity. Any conclusive comparison of naive versus antigen-experienced cells was prevented by using unsorted PBMCs.

The chain combines TRBV20-1 with TRBJ2-3; the D call may be TRBD1 or TRBD2 (6 bases each). The receptor was isolated from a human donor in good health. Sample: blood. The CDR3 DNA is TGCAGTGCCGTCGGGGGCCAGAGCACAGATACGCAGTATTTT. As protein: CSAVGGQSTDTQYF.